This T cell receptor beta chain was documented in a study of CD8+ T cells in alopecia areata. General study findings and limits: Scalp and blood retained many expanded lesional clones during tofacitinib.

cDNA serving as the sequencing template came from extracted, reverse transcribed RNA. The assay was immunoSEQ multiplex PCR, and TCRdb's table has in-frame clones only and misses some. The sample lists about 270,000 clones, 50% to 75% occurring once. CDR3 length: 16 amino acids. Trimming left V 5 bases short and J 0 bases short, with 17 bases between. Per the germline V gene, CDR1 is SQVTM and CDR2 is ANQGSEA. Treatment defined: oral pan-JAK inhibitor, 5-10 mg twice daily. Peripheral blood, together with lesional scalp punch biopsies, was collected from alopecia areata patients. From PBMCs, CD4+ and CD8+ T cells were sorted. There are a few counts of this clone. What it recognizes is unknown.

The rearrangement uses TRBV29-1 and TRBJ2-1, with D possibly being TRBD1 or TRBD2 (5 bases each). This clonotype was sampled from a human donor with alopecia areata. Here the sequenced sample was CD4+ T cells sorted from blood, taken between weeks 51 and 54, from a patient treated with tofacitinib. The CDR3 nucleotides are TGCAGCGTTTATCTTGGGACGGCCAACTCCTACAATGAGCAGTTCTTC. It specifies CSVYLGTANSYNEQFF.